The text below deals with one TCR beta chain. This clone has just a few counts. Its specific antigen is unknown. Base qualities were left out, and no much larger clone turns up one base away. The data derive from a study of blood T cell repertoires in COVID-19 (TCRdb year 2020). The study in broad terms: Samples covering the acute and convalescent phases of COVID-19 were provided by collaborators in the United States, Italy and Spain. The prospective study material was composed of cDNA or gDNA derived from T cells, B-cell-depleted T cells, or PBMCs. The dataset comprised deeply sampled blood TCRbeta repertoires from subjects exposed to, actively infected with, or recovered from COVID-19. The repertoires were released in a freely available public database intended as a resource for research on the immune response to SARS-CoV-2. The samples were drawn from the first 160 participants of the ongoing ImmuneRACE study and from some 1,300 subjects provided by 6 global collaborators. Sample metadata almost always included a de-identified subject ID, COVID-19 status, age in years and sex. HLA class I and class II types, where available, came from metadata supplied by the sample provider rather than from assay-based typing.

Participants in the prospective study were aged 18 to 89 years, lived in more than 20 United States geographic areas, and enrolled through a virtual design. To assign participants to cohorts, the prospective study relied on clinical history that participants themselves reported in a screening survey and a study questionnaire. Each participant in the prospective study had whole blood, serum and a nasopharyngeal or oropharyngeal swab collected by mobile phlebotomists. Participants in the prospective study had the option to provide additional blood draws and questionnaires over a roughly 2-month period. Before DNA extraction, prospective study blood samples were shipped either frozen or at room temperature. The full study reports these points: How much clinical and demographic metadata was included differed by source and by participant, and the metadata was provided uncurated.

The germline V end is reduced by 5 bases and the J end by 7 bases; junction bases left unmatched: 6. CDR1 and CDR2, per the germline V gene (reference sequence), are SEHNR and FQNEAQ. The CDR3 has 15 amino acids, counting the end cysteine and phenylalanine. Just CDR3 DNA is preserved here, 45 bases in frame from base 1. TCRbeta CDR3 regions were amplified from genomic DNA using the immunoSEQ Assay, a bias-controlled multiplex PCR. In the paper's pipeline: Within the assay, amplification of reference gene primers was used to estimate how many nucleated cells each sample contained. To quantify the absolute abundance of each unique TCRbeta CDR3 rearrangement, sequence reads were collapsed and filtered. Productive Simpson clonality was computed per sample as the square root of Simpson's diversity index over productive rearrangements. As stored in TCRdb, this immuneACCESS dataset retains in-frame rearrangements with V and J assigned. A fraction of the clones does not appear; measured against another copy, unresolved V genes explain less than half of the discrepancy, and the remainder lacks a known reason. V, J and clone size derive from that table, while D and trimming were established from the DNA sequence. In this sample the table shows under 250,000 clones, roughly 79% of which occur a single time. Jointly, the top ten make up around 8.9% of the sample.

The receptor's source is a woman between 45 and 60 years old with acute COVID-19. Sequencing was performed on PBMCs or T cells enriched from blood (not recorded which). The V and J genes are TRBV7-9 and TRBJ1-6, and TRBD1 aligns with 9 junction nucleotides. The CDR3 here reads CASSHPGQGNSPLHF. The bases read TGTGCCAGCAGCCACCCGGGACAGGGAAATTCACCCCTCCACTTT.